The 28 T cell receptor beta chains reported below all come from one sample, sequenced in a study of blood T cells in healthy people across ages (dated by TCRdb to between 2014 and 2016). The library was produced with 5' RACE. Instrument on record: Illumina HiSeq 2500. A second PCR of roughly 6 to 11 cycles was performed with a sample-barcoded 5' primer and a J-beta primer mix. TCRdb cleaned the public reads at Q25 with fastp, built clones with MiXCR and kept in-frame beta chains. Rows with one shared CDR3 protein collapse into an entry with the most common genes and DNA. The sample contains about 930,000 distinct CDR3 sequences, about 27% of them found a single time. The top ten constitute roughly a tenth of the sample. The same data also went into a second study, on T cells of mothers and their children.

The source material was blood. The origin of the receptors is a woman aged 40 to 50 in good health.

This clonotype was picked up a small number of times. This could be a read error, since a much larger clone is one nucleotide away. This chain uses TRBV6-6 with TRBJ2-1, with 7 nucleotides matching TRBD1. This CDR3 comprises 16 residues. Germline V lookup: CDR1 MNHNY, CDR2 SVGAGI (reference sequence). With 7 bases clipped from V and 13 bases from J, the junction kept 22 bases outside the gene matches. The CDR3 loop is CASTDTGDGKRETQFF. For the CDR3, the DNA is TGTGCCAGCACCGACACAGGGGATGGTAAAAGGGAGACCCAGTTCTTC.

Comments on this clonotype: This could be a read error, since a much larger clone is one nucleotide away. CDR3 nucleotide sequence: TGTGCCGGCAGCCACGGACAGGGGACCTACGAGCAGTACTTC. Translation gives CAGSHGQGTYEQYF. This chain connects TRBV7-9 to TRBJ2-7, with TRBD1 matching 9 bases. From germline, CDR1 is SEHNR and CDR2 FQNEAQ (reference sequence). The CDR3 covers 14 residues. Based on the CDR3 plus reference TRBV7-9 and TRBJ2-7, the full variable domain is DTGVSQNPRHKITKRGQNVTFRCDPISEHNRLYWYRQTLGQGPEFLTYFQNEAQLEKSRLLSDRFSAERPKGSFSTLEIQRTEQGDSAMYLCAGSHGQGTYEQYFGPGTRLTVT.

V and J are TRBV5-1 and TRBJ2-2; D ambiguous. The V gene lost 2 bases and the J gene lost 0 bases, with 8 bases spanning the gap. The CDR3 has 15 amino acids. Germline V gene sequence: CDR1 SGHRS, CDR2 YFSETQ. In nucleotides, the CDR3 is TGCGCCAGCAGCTTCCCGAATACGAACACCGGGGAGCTGTTTTTT. Its translation: CASSFPNTNTGELFF.

This chain connects TRBV3-1 to TRBJ1-2, with D possibly matching TRBD1 (6 bases). This CDR3 spans 16 amino acids. The V and J ends lost 4 bases and 0 bases respectively, with 15 bases between them. CDR1 and CDR2 from the germline V gene are LGHDT and YNNKEL (reference sequence). CDR3 sequence: CASSRPGAGANYGYTF. The CDR3 DNA follows: TGTGCCAGCAGCCGCCCCGGGGCAGGGGCTAACTATGGCTACACCTTC.

This clonotype was seen more than once but under ten times. The CDR3 DNA sequence: TGTGCCAGCAGCTCGGGACAGGTTGGAGGCAATGAGCAGTTCTTC. The encoded protein is CASSSGQVGGNEQFF. The chain combines TRBV7-9 with TRBJ2-1; 8 nucleotides match TRBD1. CDR1 is SEHNR, CDR2 FQNEAQ, per germline (reference sequence). This CDR3 has 15 amino acids. Trimming removed 4 bases from V and 6 bases from J; junction bases left unmatched: 8. The whole variable domain, remainder taken from reference TRBV7-9 and TRBJ2-1, is DTGVSQNPRHKITKRGQNVTFRCDPISEHNRLYWYRQTLGQGPEFLTYFQNEAQLEKSRLLSDRFSAERPKGSFSTLEIQRTEQGDSAMYLCASSSGQVGGNEQFFGPGTRLTVL.

This clonotype was counted at least ten times. The V and J genes are TRBV24-1 and TRBJ2-1; 16 bases align to TRBD2. CDR1 and CDR2 from the germline V gene are KGHDR and SFDVKD. V lost 1 base to trimming and J lost 7 bases; unmatched junction nucleotides: 3. This CDR3 spans 17 amino acids. The CDR3 here is CATSDFGTSGGGNEQFF. The CDR3 DNA follows: TGTGCCACCAGTGATTTTGGGACTAGCGGGGGGGGGAATGAGCAGTTCTTC.

The genes are TRBV4-2 and TRBJ2-1, with 7 positions matching TRBD2. After removal of 0 bases from V and 4 bases from J, the junction contained 6 bases not matched to a gene. Germline V gives CDR1 LGHNA, CDR2 YNFKEQ. The CDR3 has 16 amino acids. CDR3 amino acids: CASSQDGPSGYNEQFF. The CDR3 DNA sequence: TGTGCCAGCAGCCAAGATGGGCCTAGCGGTTACAATGAGCAGTTCTTC.

In its sample, this clonotype was seen a few times. The chain employs TRBV28 and TRBJ2-1; 9 bases are a match to TRBD1. Germline loops: CDR1 MDHEN, CDR2 SYDVKM. V shed 6 bases and J 7 bases; nucleotides not matched to a gene: 16. The CDR3 loop spans 17 amino acids. The CDR3 protein is CASRLRPGQGMENEQFF. Here the CDR3 DNA reads TGTGCCAGCAGACTTAGACCGGGACAGGGCATGGAAAATGAGCAGTTCTTC.

This clonotype was detected many times. This sequence joins TRBV15 and TRBJ2-1; TRBD2 matches at 10 bases. Germline CDR1 reads LNHNV; CDR2 reads YYDKDF (reference sequence). V was pared by 2 bases and J by 4 bases, with 5 bases of the junction left unmatched. The CDR3 consists of 16 residues. CDR3 loop: CATSRSSGGIYNEQFF. In nucleotides, the CDR3 is TGTGCCACCAGCAGAAGTAGCGGGGGGATTTACAATGAGCAGTTCTTC. Filled out from reference TRBV15 and TRBJ2-1, the complete variable domain reads DAMVIQNPRYQVTQFGKPVTLSCSQTLNHNVMYWYQQKSSQAPKLLFHYYDKDFNNEADTPDNFQSRRPNTSFCFLDIRSPGLGDTAMYLCATSRSSGGIYNEQFFGPGTRLTVL.

In this sample, this clonotype turned up once. This may arise from a read error, as a much more abundant clone is one base away. The chain employs TRBV28 and TRBJ2-4; D perhaps matches TRBD2 (5 bases). The CDR3 has 16 amino acids. Trimming took off 5 bases at V and 5 bases at J, with 19 bases between the two ends. From germline, CDR1 is MDHEN and CDR2 SYDVKM. DNA for the CDR3: TGTGCCAGCAGTCGAAGGGTGGCGGTCGGGGAAAACATTCAGTACTTC. Amino acid sequence: CASSRRVAVGENIQYF.

The rearrangement links TRBV7-2 to TRBJ1-3; TRBD1 is a possible D gene (6 bases). Germline V CDR1 and CDR2: SGHTA, FQGNSA. Trimming pared 5 bases from V and 4 bases from J, leaving 12 bases between. This CDR3 contains 14 residues. Here the CDR3 reads CASSTGNAGNTIYF. The CDR3 region has the DNA TGTGCCAGCAGCACAGGGAATGCCGGAAACACCATATATTTT.

A remark on this clonotype: At one of its ends the junction is not consistent with the germline gene, which may arise from a read error. The J gene is TRBJ2-4, the V gene TRBV5-5; possibly TRBD1 for D (5 bases). The J call may be wrong; the DNA end is better matched by TRBJ2-7. The CDR3 contains 13 residues. Germline values: CDR1 SGHKS, CDR2 YYEKEE (reference sequence). The DNA for the CDR3 is TGTGCCTGCAGCCCGACAGCCGACTACGAGCAGTACTTC. This codes for CACSPTADYEQYF.

In regard to this clonotype: This may be a read error, as it is one base from a much larger clone. This sequence joins TRBV20-1 and TRBJ2-7; D is unresolved. The CDR3 sequence is 14 residues long. Per the germline V gene, CDR1 is DFQATT and CDR2 is SNEGSKA (reference sequence). The CDR3 spells CSASNSFSHYERYF. DNA of the CDR3: TGCAGTGCTAGTAACAGCTTTTCGCACTACGAGCGGTACTTC.

This clonotype was detected only a few times. The rearrangement links TRBV7-2 to TRBJ1-1; D is ambiguous. Trimming left V 5 bases short and J 3 bases short, with 13 bases between. This CDR3 is built from 14 residues. Looked up from germline, CDR1 is SGHTA and CDR2 is FQGNSA. The CDR3 DNA reads as TGTGCCAGCAGCCCCCTGGGTATGGACACTGAAGCTTTCTTT. It is translated as CASSPLGMDTEAFF.

This clonotype appeared many times. The genes are TRBV15 and TRBJ2-7; D is unresolved. From germline, CDR1 is LNHNV and CDR2 YYDKDF (reference sequence). V dropped 4 bases and J dropped 0 bases, with 7 bases sitting between them. The CDR3 is 13 amino acids. The CDR3 loop is CATSTRSSYEQYF. The CDR3 nucleotides are TGTGCCACCAGCACTCGCAGCTCCTACGAGCAGTACTTC.

This clonotype was counted between two and nine times. The chain has TRBV15 and TRBJ2-1; TRBD2 matches 7 bases. This CDR3 region has 19 residues. Trimming cost V 5 bases and J 0 bases; bases outside gene matches: 16. The germline gives CDR1 LNHNV, CDR2 YYDKDF (reference sequence). The CDR3 region is CATSPRSGVLGNSYNEQFF. CDR3 nucleotide sequence: TGTGCCACCAGCCCACGGAGCGGGGTCCTTGGGAACTCCTACAATGAGCAGTTCTTC.

A note on this clonotype: One end of the junction fails to match germline, which may point to a read error. The J gene is TRBJ2-1, the V gene TRBV27; TRBD1 or TRBD2 may be the D gene (5 bases each). The CDR3 is 17 residues long. The V gene's germline CDR1 is MNHEY and CDR2 SMNVEV (reference sequence). The CDR3 coding sequence is TGTACCAGCAGTCCAAGGGGTAGCGTGGGAATTTACAATGAGCAGTTCTTC. Its translation is CTSSPRGSVGIYNEQFF.

The chain joins TRBV9 to TRBJ1-2; D call uncertain. This CDR3 is built from 15 residues. Germline CDR1 is SGDLS and CDR2 is YYNGEE. The V end was cut by 0 bases, the J end by 1 base, with 10 bases between. CDR3 sequence reads: CASSVGPGLNYGYTF. CDR3 nucleotide sequence: TGTGCCAGCAGCGTAGGTCCAGGTCTTAACTATGGCTACACCTTC. Variable domain in full (rest from reference TRBV9 and TRBJ1-2): DSGVTQTPKHLITATGQRVTLRCSPRSGDLSVYWYQQSLDQGLQFLIQYYNGEERAKGNILERFSAQQFPDLHSELNLSSLELGDSALYFCASSVGPGLNYGYTFGSGTRLTVV.

There are a few counts of this clonotype. V and J are TRBV29-1 and TRBJ2-7, with 12 bases matching TRBD1. This CDR3 comprises 14 residues. The germline gives CDR1 SQVTM, CDR2 ANQGSEA. V was clipped by 5 bases and J by 2 bases; unmatched bases: 4. CDR3 bases: TGCAGCGTTTTGGGACAGGGGGCCGCCTACGAGCAGTACTTC. This gives the protein CSVLGQGAAYEQYF.

This clonotype has a count of ten or more. The CDR3 is CASSLDIPDTQYF. The CDR3 DNA sequence: TGTGCCAGCAGCTTAGATATTCCGGATACGCAGTATTTT. The chain employs TRBV5-4 and TRBJ2-3; D gene uncertain. CDR3 length equals 13 residues. CDR1 SGHNT and CDR2 YYREEE come from the germline V gene (reference sequence). Trimming stripped 2 bases from V and 6 bases from J, with 10 bases between.

This clonotype came up many times. The V and J genes are TRBV25-1 and TRBJ1-2; D is uncertain. The CDR3 is 12 amino acids. Trimming shortened V by 1 base and J by 4 bases, and 4 bases separated the two germline ends. Germline V gene data show CDR1 as MGHDK and CDR2 as SYGVNS. Here the CDR3 DNA reads TGTGCCAGCAGTGAATCGATCTATGGCTACACCTTC. Protein sequence: CASSESIYGYTF.

This clonotype was recorded a few times. The V call is TRBV20-1, the J call TRBJ2-4; D remains unclear. Trimming shortened V by 5 bases and J by 0 bases, and 2 bases separated the two germline ends. The CDR3 has 11 amino acids. CDR1 DFQATT and CDR2 SNEGSKA come from the germline V gene (reference sequence). The CDR3 here is CSAEAKNIQYF. DNA of the CDR3: TGCAGTGCTGAAGCCAAAAACATTCAGTACTTC.

This clonotype was recorded at least ten times. J is TRBJ2-7 and V is TRBV7-9; TRBD1 matches at 10 bases. The CDR3 extends over 15 amino acids. Germline trimming cut 3 bases from V and 5 bases from J; bases unmatched to any gene: 7. Germline loops: CDR1 SEHNR, CDR2 FQNEAQ (reference sequence). The CDR3 protein is CASSLGGQGIDEQYF. CDR3 in DNA: TGTGCCAGCAGCTTGGGGGGACAGGGGATCGACGAGCAGTACTTC.

The chain recombines TRBV9 with TRBJ1-3; D perhaps matches TRBD1 (5 bases). Per the germline V gene, CDR1 is SGDLS and CDR2 is YYNGEE. Trimming removed 3 bases from V and 1 base from J, with 8 bases in between. The CDR3 contains 14 residues. CDR3 sequence reads: CASSEGVSGNTIYF. As DNA, the CDR3 is TGTGCCAGCAGCGAAGGGGTATCTGGAAACACCATATATTTT. Together with reference TRBV9 and TRBJ1-3, the CDR3 gives the full variable domain: DSGVTQTPKHLITATGQRVTLRCSPRSGDLSVYWYQQSLDQGLQFLIQYYNGEERAKGNILERFSAQQFPDLHSELNLSSLELGDSALYFCASSEGVSGNTIYFGEGSWLTVV.

In this sample, this clonotype turned up many times. The rearrangement joins TRBV6-5 to TRBJ1-2; no clear D. The CDR3 loop spans 11 amino acids. Germline V CDR1 and CDR2: MNHEY, SVGAGI. Trimming removed 2 bases at V and 7 bases at J, with 5 bases between. The DNA of the CDR3 is TGTGCCAGCAGTTACGGGGTTGGCTACACCTTC. The encoded protein is CASSYGVGYTF.

At least ten counts were recorded for this clonotype. The J gene is TRBJ2-6, the V gene TRBV20-1, with D possibly called TRBD1 or TRBD2 (6 bases each). With 0 bases removed from V and 2 bases from J, the gap between germline ends came to 20 bases. CDR3 size: 19 residues. Per germline, CDR1 DFQATT and CDR2 SNEGSKA (reference sequence). The CDR3 DNA reads as TGCAGTGCTAGAGATCCAATACAGGGAGGTCACCCTGGGGCCAACGTCCTGACTTTC. As protein: CSARDPIQGGHPGANVLTF.

This clonotype has more than one count but fewer than ten. The gene calls are TRBV20-1 and TRBJ2-3; 7 nucleotides align to TRBD2. CDR3 length: 18 residues. The germline CDR1 and CDR2 sequences are DFQATT and SNEGSKA (reference sequence). J gave up 5 bases and V 1 base, and 18 bases lay outside the gene matches. The chain's CDR3 is CSARGRLSLGGGRDTQYF. In DNA form, the CDR3 reads TGCAGTGCTAGAGGGCGTCTGTCTCTGGGCGGGGGTAGAGATACGCAGTATTTT.

The table lists this clonotype with a few counts. The chain employs TRBV27 and TRBJ1-1; TRBD1 matches 7 bases. CDR1 is MNHEY and CDR2 is SMNVEV in the germline V gene (reference sequence). The CDR3 covers 13 residues. With V trimmed by 6 bases and J by 7 bases, 8 bases remained unmatched. In DNA, the CDR3 is TGTGCCAGCAGCCAAACAGGGGTAAATGAAGCTTTCTTT. The encoded protein is CASSQTGVNEAFF.